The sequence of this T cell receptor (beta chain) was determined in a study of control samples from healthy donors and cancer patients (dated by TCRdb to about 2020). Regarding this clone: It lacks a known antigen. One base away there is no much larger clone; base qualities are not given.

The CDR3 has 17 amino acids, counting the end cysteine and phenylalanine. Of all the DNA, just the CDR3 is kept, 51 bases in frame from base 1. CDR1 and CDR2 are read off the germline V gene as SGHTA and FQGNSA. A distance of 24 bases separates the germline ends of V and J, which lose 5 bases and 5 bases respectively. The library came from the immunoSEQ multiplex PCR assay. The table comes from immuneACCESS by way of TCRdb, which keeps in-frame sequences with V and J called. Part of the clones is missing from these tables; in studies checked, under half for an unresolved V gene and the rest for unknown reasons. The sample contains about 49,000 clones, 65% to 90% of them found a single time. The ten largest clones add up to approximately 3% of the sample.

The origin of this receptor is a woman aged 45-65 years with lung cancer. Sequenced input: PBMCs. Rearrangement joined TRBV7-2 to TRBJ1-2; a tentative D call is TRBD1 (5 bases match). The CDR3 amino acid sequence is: CASSPQILTGGRYGYTF. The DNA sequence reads TGTGCCAGCAGCCCACAGATACTTACAGGAGGGCGGTATGGCTACACCTTC. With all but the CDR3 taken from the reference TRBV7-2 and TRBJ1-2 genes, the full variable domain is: GAGVSQSPSNKVTEKGKDVELRCDPISGHTALYWYRQSLGQGLEFLIYFQGNSAPDKSGLPSDRFSAERTGGSVSTLTIQRTQQEDSAVYLCASSPQILTGGRYGYTFGSGTRLTVV.